These T cell receptor beta chains were read from a single sample in a study of early T cells in non-severe SARS-CoV-2 infection. TCRdb called the 5' RACE reads again in MiXCR, with one record for every CDR3 protein. The sample shows about 80,000 distinct CDR3 sequences, approximately 12% of them seen only once. The source was whole blood, collected at baseline. Receptors originate from an adult who was a healthcare worker with PCR-confirmed SARS-CoV-2 infection or an uninfected control (not recorded which). The donor label of this sample is uncertain. Each CDR3 is given with its conserved first and last residue. The D gene is left open where the match is weak. Clone size is given for some rows only: seen once, a few or many times, or a class if the clone is expanded.

D gene,clone size,J gene,V gene,CDR3 DNA,CDR3 protein
-,-,TRBJ2-5,TRBV10-3,TGTGCCATCAGTTCTGGATTTCAAGAGACCCAGTACTTC,CAISSGFQETQYF
-,many,TRBJ2-5,TRBV7-2,TGTGCCAGCAGTCTATGGGGTCCCGGGGGCCAAGAGACCCAGTACTTC,CASSLWGPGGQETQYF
TRBD2,few,TRBJ2-3,TRBV19,TGTGCCAGTAGCGGCGGGAGCAGAGATACGCAGTATTTT,CASSGGSRDTQYF
TRBD2,many,TRBJ2-5,TRBV7-3,TGTGCCAGCAGCCCCGGGACTAGTCGAGAGACCCAGTACTTC,CASSPGTSRETQYF
-,many,TRBJ1-2,TRBV5-1,TGCGCCAGCAGCTCCAACCCGGGCCCGGTGGATGGCTACACCTTC,CASSSNPGPVDGYTF
TRBD1,-,TRBJ2-1,TRBV2,TGTGCCAGCAGTGGGACAGGGGGCGGAGGTGAGCAGTTCTTC,CASSGTGGGGEQFF
-,few,TRBJ2-3,TRBV19,TGTGCCAGTAAAGGTCGAATAGATACGCAGTATTTT,CASKGRIDTQYF
TRBD2,few,TRBJ2-3,TRBV7-6,TGTGCCAGCAGCTTAGATCCCCCTCGACTAGCGGGAGGCCCGAACACAGATACGCAGTATTTT,CASSLDPPRLAGGPNTDTQYF
TRBD1,few,TRBJ1-5,TRBV6-1,TGTGCCAGCAGTGAAGGAGAAGGCAGGGGGTACAATCAGCCCCAGCATTTT,CASSEGEGRGYNQPQHF
-,-,TRBJ1-2,TRBV12-3/TRBV12-4,TGTGCCAGCAGTTTTGGACGGAGTAACTATGGCTACACCTTC,CASSFGRSNYGYTF
TRBD2,-,TRBJ2-5,TRBV14,TGTGCCAGCAGCCCCTCCAGCGGGGGGGCTCAGACCCAGTACTTC,CASSPSSGGAQTQYF
-,few,TRBJ2-5,TRBV7-3,TGTGCCAGCAGCTTAGTTTCGTCAGAGACCCAGTACTTC,CASSLVSSETQYF
-,many,TRBJ2-7,TRBV10-3,TGTGCCATCAGAGGGGTTACCAACCGTTACGAGCAGTACTTC,CAIRGVTNRYEQYF
-,-,TRBJ1-1,TRBV30,TGTGCCTGGAAGAAATATCCGACAGGGAACACTGAAGCTTTCTTT,CAWKKYPTGNTEAFF
TRBD2,few,TRBJ2-1,TRBV12-3/TRBV12-4,TGTGCCAGCAGCCAACCCCAGGGGGTACCGGGACTAGCGGGGCCGGAAAGCTCCTACAATGAGCAGTTCTTC,CASSQPQGVPGLAGPESSYNEQFF
-,many,TRBJ1-6,TRBV25-1,TGTGCCAGCAGAGCCCCGGGAGGGGACTATTCACCCCTCCACTTT,CASRAPGGDYSPLHF
-,-,TRBJ2-6,TRBV27,TGTGCCAGCAGTTTACAGCCCCCGCGCCTCTCTGGGGCCAACGTCCTGACTTTC,CASSLQPPRLSGANVLTF
-,few,TRBJ2-2,TRBV19,TGTGCCACTCGCGGTAGGGTCAGCACCGGGGAGCTGTTTTTT,CATRGRVSTGELFF
TRBD2,-,TRBJ2-3,TRBV10-1,TGCGCCAGCAGTGGGACTAGTCGGTTTACAGATACGCAGTATTTT,CASSGTSRFTDTQYF
TRBD1,few,TRBJ2-2,TRBV11-2,TGTGCCAGCAGCTTAAACCCAGGGGGAGTCGGGGAGCTGTTTTTT,CASSLNPGGVGELFF
TRBD1,few,TRBJ2-5,TRBV7-6,TGTGCCAGCGGGACAGAACAAGAGACCCAGTACTTC,CASGTEQETQYF
-,many,TRBJ1-1,TRBV20-1,TGCAGTCAGAAAAGGGGAGCGAGCGCTGAAGCTTTCTTT,CSQKRGASAEAFF
TRBD2,few,TRBJ2-1,TRBV9,TGTGCCAGCAGCCCTCGTTCTAGCGGGGGGGCAATTAGGTCCTACAATGAGCAGTTCTTC,CASSPRSSGGAIRSYNEQFF
TRBD2,few,TRBJ2-5,TRBV9,TGTGCCAGCAGCGTAGCCCGTGAGGAGCGGGGGGGCCAAGAGACCCAGTACTTC,CASSVAREERGGQETQYF
-,-,TRBJ2-7,TRBV6-2/TRBV6-3,TGTGCCAGCAGTTACTCGTACAGGAACTACGAGCAGTACTTC,CASSYSYRNYEQYF
TRBD2,-,TRBJ2-1,TRBV7-3,TGTGCCAGCAGCTTAGGACTAGCGAAAGCGGATGAGCAGTTCTTC,CASSLGLAKADEQFF
-,-,TRBJ1-4,TRBV19,TGTGCCAGTAGTACCTGGGCCGCAACTAATGAAAAACTGTTTTTT,CASSTWAATNEKLFF
TRBD1,few,TRBJ2-7,TRBV11-2,TGTGCCAGCAGCCACCTCGGACAGGCGCTTACGGAGCAGTACTTC,CASSHLGQALTEQYF
TRBD2,-,TRBJ2-1,TRBV20-1,TGCAGTGCGGAGGGACTAGCCCTCTATGAGCAGTTCTTC,CSAEGLALYEQFF
-,many,TRBJ1-4,TRBV20-1,TGCAGTGCTAGAGATCCCATAGAAAGTGGAATAACTAATGAAAAACTGTTTTTT,CSARDPIESGITNEKLFF
-,few,TRBJ1-1,TRBV12-3/TRBV12-4,TGTGCCAGCAGTTTATTCGGGGGGGGCACTGAAGCTTTCTTT,CASSLFGGGTEAFF